This TCR beta chain was sequenced for a study of blood T cell repertoires in COVID-19. The trim removed 6 bases at V and 6 bases at J, leaving 6 bases unmatched. Germline CDR1 SNHLY, CDR2 FYNNEI. CDR3 length: 14 residues. Per the original methods: Estimation of nucleated cell counts was performed using reference gene primer amplification. Clones were read by immunoSEQ multiplex PCR, and TCRdb kept only the in-frame ones, dropping some. That table gives V, J and clone size, and the DNA gave D and trimming. The sample contains about 210,000 clones, about 80% of which appear only once. J is TRBJ2-2 and V is TRBV2; TRBD1 aligns across 8 bases. The clonotype originates from an older woman with COVID-19, enrolled during active disease. The specimen was peripheral blood. CDR3 residues: CASRDRVKAGELFF. The CDR3 coding sequence is TGTGCCAGCAGGGACAGGGTAAAAGCCGGGGAGCTGTTTTTT.